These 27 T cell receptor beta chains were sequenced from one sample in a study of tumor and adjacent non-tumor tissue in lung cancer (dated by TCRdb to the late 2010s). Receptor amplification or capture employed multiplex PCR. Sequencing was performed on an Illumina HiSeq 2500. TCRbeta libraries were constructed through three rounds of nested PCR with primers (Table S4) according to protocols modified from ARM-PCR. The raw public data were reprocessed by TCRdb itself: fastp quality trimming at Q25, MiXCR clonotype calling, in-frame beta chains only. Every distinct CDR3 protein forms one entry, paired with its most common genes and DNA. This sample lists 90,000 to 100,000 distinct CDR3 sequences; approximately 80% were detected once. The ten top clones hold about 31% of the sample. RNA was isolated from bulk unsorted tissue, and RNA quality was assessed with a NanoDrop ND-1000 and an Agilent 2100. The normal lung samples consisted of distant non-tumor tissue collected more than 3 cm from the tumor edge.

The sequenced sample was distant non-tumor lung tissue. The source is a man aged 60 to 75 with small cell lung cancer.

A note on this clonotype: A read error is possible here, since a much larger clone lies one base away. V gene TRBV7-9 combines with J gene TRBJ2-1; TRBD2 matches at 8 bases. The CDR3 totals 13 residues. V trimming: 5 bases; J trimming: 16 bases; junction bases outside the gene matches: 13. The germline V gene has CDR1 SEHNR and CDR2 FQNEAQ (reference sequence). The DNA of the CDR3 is TGTGCCAGCAGCCCCTTCGGGAGCGGGGGCGAATTCTTC. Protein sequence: CASSPFGSGGEFF.

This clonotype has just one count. The CDR3 reads CASKIAGARMEEYF. CDR3 nucleotides: TGTGCCAGTAAGATAGCGGGAGCCCGTATGGAGGAGTACTTC. This chain connects TRBV6-2 or TRBV6-3 to TRBJ2-7; 9 nucleotides agree with TRBD2. Germline trimming cut 9 bases from V and 11 bases from J; bases unmatched to any gene: 17. The CDR3 has 14 amino acids. Germline-derived CDR1 and CDR2 are MNHEY and SVGEGT.

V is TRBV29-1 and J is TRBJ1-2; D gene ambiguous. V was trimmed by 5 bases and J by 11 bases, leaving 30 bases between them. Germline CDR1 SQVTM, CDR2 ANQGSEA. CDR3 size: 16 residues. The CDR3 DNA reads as TGCAGCGTTTACCTGGGAGGTTTGAATTTTTTTTCTGGTTACACCTTC. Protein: CSVYLGGLNFFSGYTF.

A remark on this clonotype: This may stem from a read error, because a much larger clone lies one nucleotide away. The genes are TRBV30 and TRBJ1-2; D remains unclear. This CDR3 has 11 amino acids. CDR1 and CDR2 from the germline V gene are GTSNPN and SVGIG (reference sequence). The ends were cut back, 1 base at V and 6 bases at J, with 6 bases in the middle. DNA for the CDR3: TGTGCCTGGAGTGGGGGAAATGGCTACACCTTC. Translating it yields CAWSGGNGYTF. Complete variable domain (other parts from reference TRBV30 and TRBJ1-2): SQTIHQWPATLVQPVGSPLSLECTVEGTSNPNLYWYRQAAGRGLQLLFYSVGIGQISSEVPQNLSASRPQDRQFILSSKKLLLSDSGFYLCAWSGGNGYTFGSGTRLTVV.

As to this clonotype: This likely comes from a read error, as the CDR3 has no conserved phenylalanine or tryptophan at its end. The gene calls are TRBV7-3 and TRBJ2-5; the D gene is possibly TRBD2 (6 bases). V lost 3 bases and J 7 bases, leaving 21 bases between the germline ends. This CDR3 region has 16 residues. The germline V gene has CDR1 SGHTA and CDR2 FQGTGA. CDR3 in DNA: TGTGCCAGCAGCTTCGGCGGGATGGAACTTCGAGGGACCCAGTACTAC. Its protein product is CASSFGGMELRGTQYY.

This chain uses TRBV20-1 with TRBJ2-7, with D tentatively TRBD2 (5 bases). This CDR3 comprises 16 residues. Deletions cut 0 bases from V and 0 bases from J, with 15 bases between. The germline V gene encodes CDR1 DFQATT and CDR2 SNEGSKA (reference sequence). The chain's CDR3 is CSARDLLATSSYEQYF. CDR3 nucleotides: TGCAGTGCTAGAGACTTATTAGCGACAAGCTCCTACGAGCAGTACTTC.

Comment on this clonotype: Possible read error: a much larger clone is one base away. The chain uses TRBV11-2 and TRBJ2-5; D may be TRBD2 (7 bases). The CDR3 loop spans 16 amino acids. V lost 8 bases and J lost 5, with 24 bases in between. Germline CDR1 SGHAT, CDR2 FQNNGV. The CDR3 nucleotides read TGTGCCAGCGGCTCCACAATGGGGGGGCCAAAGGAGACCCAGTACTTC. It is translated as CASGSTMGGPKETQYF.

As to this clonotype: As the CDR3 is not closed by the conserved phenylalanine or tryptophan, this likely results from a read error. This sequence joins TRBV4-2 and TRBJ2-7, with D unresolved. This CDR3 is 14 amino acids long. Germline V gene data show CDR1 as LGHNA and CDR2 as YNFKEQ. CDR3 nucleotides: TGTGTCAGCAGCCAAGATACCGGTGGGAACGAGCAGTACTTA. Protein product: CVSSQDTGGNEQYL.

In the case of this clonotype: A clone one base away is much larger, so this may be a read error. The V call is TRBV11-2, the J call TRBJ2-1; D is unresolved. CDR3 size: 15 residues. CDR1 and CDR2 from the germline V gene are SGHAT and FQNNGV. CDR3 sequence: CASNLDVGFNNEQFF. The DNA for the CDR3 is TGTGCCAGCAACTTAGATGTAGGTTTCAACAATGAGCAGTTCTTC. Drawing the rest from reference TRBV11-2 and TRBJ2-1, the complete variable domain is EAGVAQSPRYKIIEKRQSVAFWCNPISGHATLYWYQQILGQGPKLLIQFQNNGVVDDSQLPKDRFSAERLKGVDSTLKIQPAKLEDSAVYLCASNLDVGFNNEQFFGPGTRLTVL.

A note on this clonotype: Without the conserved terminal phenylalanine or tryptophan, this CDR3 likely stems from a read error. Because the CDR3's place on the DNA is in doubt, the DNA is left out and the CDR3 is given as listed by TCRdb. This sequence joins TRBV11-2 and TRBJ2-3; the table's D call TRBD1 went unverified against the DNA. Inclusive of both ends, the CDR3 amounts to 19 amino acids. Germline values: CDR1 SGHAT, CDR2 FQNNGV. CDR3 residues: CACSLESTTGGAYTDTRYS.

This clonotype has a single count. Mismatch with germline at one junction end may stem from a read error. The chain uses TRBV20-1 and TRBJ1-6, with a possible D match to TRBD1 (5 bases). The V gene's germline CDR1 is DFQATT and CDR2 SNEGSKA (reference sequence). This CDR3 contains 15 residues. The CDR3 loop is CSARTGARDNSPLQF. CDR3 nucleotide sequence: TGCAGTGCTCGTACAGGAGCGCGGGATAATTCACCCCTCCAATTT.

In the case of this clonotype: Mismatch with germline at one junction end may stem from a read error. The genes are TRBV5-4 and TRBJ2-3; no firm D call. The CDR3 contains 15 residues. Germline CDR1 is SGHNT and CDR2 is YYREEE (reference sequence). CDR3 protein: CASSRPSWSEDMQYF. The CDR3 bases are TGTGCCAGCAGCCGCCCAAGCTGGAGTGAAGATATGCAGTATTTT.

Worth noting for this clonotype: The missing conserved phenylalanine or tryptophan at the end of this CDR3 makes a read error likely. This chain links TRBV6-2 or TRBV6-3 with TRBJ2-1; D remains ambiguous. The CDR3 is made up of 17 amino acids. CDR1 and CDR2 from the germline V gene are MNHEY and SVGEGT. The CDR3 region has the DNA TGTGCTAGCAGTTACTCGAAATCAGGTAGTCTGCTATATGAGCAGTTCCTC. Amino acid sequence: CASSYSKSGSLLYEQFL.

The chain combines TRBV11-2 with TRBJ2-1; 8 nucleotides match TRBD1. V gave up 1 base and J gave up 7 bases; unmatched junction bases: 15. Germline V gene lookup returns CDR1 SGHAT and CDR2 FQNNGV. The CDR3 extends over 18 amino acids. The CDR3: CASSLVRSPDRVINEQFF. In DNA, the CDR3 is TGTGCCAGCAGCTTAGTTCGATCCCCGGACAGGGTTATAAATGAGCAGTTCTTC.

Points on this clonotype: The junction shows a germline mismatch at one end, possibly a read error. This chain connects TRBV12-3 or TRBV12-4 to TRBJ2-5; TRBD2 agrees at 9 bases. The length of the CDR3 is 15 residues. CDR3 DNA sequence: TGTGCCATCAGTTCGACTAGCGGCGCGATGGAGGCCCAGTACTTC. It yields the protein CAISSTSGAMEAQYF.

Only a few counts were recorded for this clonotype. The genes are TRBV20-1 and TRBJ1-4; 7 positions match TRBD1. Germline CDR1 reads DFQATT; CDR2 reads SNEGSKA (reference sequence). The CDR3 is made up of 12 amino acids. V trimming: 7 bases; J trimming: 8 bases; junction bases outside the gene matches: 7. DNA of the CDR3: TGCAGTGTTGGAGGGACAGACGAAAAACTGTTTTTT. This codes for CSVGGTDEKLFF.

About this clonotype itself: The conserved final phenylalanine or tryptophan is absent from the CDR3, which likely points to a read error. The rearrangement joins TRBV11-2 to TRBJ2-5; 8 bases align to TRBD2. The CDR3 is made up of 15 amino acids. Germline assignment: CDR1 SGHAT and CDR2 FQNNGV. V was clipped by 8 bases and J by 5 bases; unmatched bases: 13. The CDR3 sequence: CASWGLVGGVETQYL. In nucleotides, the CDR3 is TGTGCCAGCTGGGGACTAGTGGGAGGCGTGGAGACCCAGTACTTG.

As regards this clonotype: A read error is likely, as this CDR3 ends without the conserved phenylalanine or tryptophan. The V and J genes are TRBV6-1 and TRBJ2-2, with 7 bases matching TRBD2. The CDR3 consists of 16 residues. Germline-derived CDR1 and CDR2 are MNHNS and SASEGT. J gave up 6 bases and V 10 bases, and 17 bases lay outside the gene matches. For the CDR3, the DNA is TGTGCCACCACGATCCCGGGACTAACGGTCCCCGGGGAGCTGTTTCTT. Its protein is CATTIPGLTVPGELFL.

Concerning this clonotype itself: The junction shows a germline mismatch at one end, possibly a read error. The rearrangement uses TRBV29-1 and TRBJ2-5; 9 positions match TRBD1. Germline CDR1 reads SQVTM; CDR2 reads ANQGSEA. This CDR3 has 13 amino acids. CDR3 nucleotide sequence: TGCAGCGGAACAGGGGGCTCTATGGAGAGCCAGTACTTC. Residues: CSGTGGSMESQYF.

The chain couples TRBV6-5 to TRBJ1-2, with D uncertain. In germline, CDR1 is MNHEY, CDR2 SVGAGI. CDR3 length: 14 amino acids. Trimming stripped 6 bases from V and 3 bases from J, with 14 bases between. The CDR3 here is CASRYTGQDYGYTF. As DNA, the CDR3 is TGTGCCAGCAGATATACCGGCCAGGACTATGGCTACACCTTC.

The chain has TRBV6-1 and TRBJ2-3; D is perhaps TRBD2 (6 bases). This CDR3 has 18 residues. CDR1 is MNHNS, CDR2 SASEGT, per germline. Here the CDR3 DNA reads TGTACCAACAGCTCCCTAAGGGCGGGACTCTCGGGCTCGGAGCAACAGTATTTT. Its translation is CTNSSLRAGLSGSEQQYF.

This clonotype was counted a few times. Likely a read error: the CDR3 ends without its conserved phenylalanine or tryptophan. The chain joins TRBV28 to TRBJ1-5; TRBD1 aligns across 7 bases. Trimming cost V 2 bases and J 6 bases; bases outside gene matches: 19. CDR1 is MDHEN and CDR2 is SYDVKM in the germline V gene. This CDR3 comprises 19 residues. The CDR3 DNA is TGTGCCAGCAGTTTAACCGAATCCCGACGAGGGGGCGCGAGTCAGCCCCAGCATCTT. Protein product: CASSLTESRRGGASQPQHL.

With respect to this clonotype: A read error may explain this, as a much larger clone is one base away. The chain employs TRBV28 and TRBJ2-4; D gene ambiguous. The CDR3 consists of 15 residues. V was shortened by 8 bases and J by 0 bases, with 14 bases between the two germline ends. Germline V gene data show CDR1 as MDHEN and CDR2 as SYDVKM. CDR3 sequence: CASQGRILAKNIQYF. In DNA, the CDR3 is TGTGCCAGCCAAGGGCGGATACTAGCCAAAAACATTCAGTACTTC.

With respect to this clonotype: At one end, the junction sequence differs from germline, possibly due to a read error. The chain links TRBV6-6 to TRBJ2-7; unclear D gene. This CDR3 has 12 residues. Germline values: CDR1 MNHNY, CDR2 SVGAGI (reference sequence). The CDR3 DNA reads TGTGCCAGTAGTCCGGAACATGACGAGCAGTGCTTC. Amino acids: CASSPEHDEQCF.

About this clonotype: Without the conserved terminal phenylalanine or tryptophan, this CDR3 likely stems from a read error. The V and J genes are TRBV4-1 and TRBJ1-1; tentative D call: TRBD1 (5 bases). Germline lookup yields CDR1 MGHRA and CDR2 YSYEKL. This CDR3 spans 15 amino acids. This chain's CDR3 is CASSQVPGRGTEAFL. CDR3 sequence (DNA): TGTGCCAGCAGCCAAGTCCCAGGGCGTGGCACTGAAGCTTTCCTT.

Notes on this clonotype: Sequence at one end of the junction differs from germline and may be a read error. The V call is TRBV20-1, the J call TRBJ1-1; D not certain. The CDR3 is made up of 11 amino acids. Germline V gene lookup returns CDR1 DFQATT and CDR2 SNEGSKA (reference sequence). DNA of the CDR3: TGCAGTACTAGTAACGTGACTGAAGCTTTCTTT. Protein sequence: CSTSNVTEAFF.

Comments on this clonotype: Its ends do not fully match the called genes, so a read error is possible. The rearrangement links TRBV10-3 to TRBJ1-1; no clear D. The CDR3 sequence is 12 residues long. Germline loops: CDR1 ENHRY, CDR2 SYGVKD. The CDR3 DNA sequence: TGTGCCTTCAGCCGAGAGAGCGCTGAAGCTTTCTTT. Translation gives CAFSRESAEAFF.